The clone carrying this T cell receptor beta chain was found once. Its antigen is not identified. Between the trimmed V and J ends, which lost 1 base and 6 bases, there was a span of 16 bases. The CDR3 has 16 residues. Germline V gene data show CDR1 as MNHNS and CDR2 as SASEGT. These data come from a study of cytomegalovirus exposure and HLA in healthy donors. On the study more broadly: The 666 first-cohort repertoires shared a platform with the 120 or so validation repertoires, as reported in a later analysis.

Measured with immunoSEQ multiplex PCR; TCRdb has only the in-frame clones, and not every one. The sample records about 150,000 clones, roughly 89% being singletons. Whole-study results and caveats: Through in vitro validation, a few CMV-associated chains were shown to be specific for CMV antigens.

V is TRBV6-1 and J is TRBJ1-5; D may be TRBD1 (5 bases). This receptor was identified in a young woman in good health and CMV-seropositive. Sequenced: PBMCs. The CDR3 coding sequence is TGTGCCAGCAGTGAAGGTATAAGGGGCTCAGGTCAGCCCCAGCATTTT. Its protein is CASSEGIRGSGQPQHF.